The 26 T cell receptor beta chains below all came from one sample that was sequenced in a study of cytomegalovirus exposure and HLA in healthy donors. PCR amplification relied on 60 Vbeta primers (plus 13 Jbeta primers). Sequenced by immunoSEQ multiplex PCR; TCRdb stores in-frame clones only, minus some. The sample includes about 100,000 clones, 65% to 75% of them seen just once. Sequences were obtained from PBMCs. Receptor source: a woman younger than 30 in good health and CMV-seropositive.

There are a few counts of this clone. The V gene is TRBV6-6, the J gene TRBJ1-2; D remains ambiguous. Germline V gene lookup returns CDR1 MNHNY and CDR2 SVGAGI (reference sequence). This CDR3 spans 14 amino acids. V shed 7 bases and J shed 2 bases, with 14 bases lying between them. This CDR3 reads CASTADEGNYGYTF. The DNA for the CDR3 is TGTGCCAGCACCGCGGACGAGGGAAACTATGGCTACACCTTC.

The chain links TRBV6-6 to TRBJ2-7; D might be TRBD2 (6 bases). CDR3 length equals 15 residues. The germline gives CDR1 MNHNY, CDR2 SVGAGI (reference sequence). V was clipped by 10 bases and J by 3 bases, with 22 bases between them. The DNA for the CDR3 is TGTGCCACCGACGGGAGCCGGGACCGCGTCTACGAGCAGTACTTC. Protein product: CATDGSRDRVYEQYF.

The gene calls are TRBV18 and TRBJ1-1, with D hard to call. V was shortened by 3 bases and J by 2 bases, with 13 bases between the two germline ends. The V gene's germline CDR1 is KGHSH and CDR2 LQKENI. CDR3 length equals 15 residues. The CDR3: CASSPSIEFNTEAFF. The CDR3 bases are TGTGCCAGCTCACCGTCAATAGAATTTAACACTGAAGCTTTCTTT.

In nucleotides, the CDR3 is TGTGCCACCAGCTTACGCCGGACTAGCGGAAAATACGAGCAGTACTTC. Protein: CATSLRRTSGKYEQYF. The chain employs TRBV15 and TRBJ2-7; 10 bases line up with TRBD2. Germline CDR1 reads LNHNV; CDR2 reads YYDKDF (reference sequence). Unmatched junction bases numbered 11, after V lost 5 bases and J lost 4 bases. The CDR3 runs 16 residues.

This chain uses TRBV6-4 with TRBJ2-1; the D gene is possibly TRBD2 (7 bases). CDR3 length equals 14 residues. The ends were cut back, 6 bases at V and 0 bases at J, with 9 bases in the middle. Germline lookup yields CDR1 MRHNA and CDR2 SNTAGT. The CDR3 spells CASSRGASYNEQFF. Here the CDR3 DNA reads TGTGCCAGCAGCCGGGGGGCCTCCTACAATGAGCAGTTCTTC.

The chain joins TRBV7-9 to TRBJ1-2; D might be TRBD1 (6 bases). The germline V and J ends were trimmed by 7 bases and 1 base, with 13 bases remaining between them. CDR3 length: 14 amino acids. From germline, CDR1 is SEHNR and CDR2 FQNEAQ (reference sequence). The CDR3 coding sequence is TGTGCCAGCACCCGGGGGGCGGATAACTATGGCTACACCTTC. Protein product: CASTRGADNYGYTF.

J is TRBJ2-2 and V is TRBV9; tentative D call: TRBD2 (5 bases). Germline CDR1 reads SGDLS; CDR2 reads YYNGEE. Trimming pared 2 bases from V and 0 bases from J, leaving 8 bases between. The CDR3 contains 15 residues. In nucleotides, the CDR3 is TGTGCCAGCAGCGTGGACTCAACGAACACCGGGGAGCTGTTTTTT. This codes for CASSVDSTNTGELFF.

In its sample, this clone was seen once. J is TRBJ1-2 and V is TRBV4-1; possibly TRBD1 for D (6 bases). Germline CDR1 MGHRA, CDR2 YSYEKL. V shed 3 bases and J shed 2 bases, with 10 bases lying between them. This CDR3 is 14 amino acids long. CDR3 amino acids: CASSQPGQNYGYTF. The CDR3 region has the DNA TGCGCCAGCAGCCAGCCAGGACAGAACTATGGCTACACCTTC.

The V gene is TRBV29-1, the J gene TRBJ2-6, with D maybe TRBD2 (5 bases). Looked up from germline, CDR1 is SQVTM and CDR2 is ANQGSEA. The V gene lost 4 bases and the J gene lost 0 bases, with 16 bases spanning the gap. The CDR3 totals 17 residues. CDR3 amino acids: CSVGERRVISGANVLTF. The CDR3 DNA reads as TGCAGCGTTGGTGAACGGCGGGTAATCTCTGGGGCCAACGTCCTGACTTTC.

V is TRBV30 and J is TRBJ1-2; TRBD1 might be the D (6 bases). Germline CDR1 reads GTSNPN; CDR2 reads SVGIG (reference sequence). CDR3 size: 15 residues. The V gene lost 0 bases and the J gene lost 1 base, with 12 bases spanning the gap. The CDR3 coding sequence is TGTGCCTGGAGTGTACAGGGAATGTATAACTATGGCTACACCTTC. Translating it yields CAWSVQGMYNYGYTF.

This sequence joins TRBV6-5 and TRBJ2-7; 7 bases align to TRBD2. The CDR3 sequence is 15 residues long. V lost 2 bases and J lost 0; bases outside the gene matches: 4. CDR1 MNHEY and CDR2 SVGAGI come from the germline V gene. The CDR3 sequence is CASSYEAGFSYEQYF. Written as DNA, the CDR3 is TGTGCCAGCAGTTACGAAGCGGGGTTCTCCTACGAGCAGTACTTC.

The chain combines TRBV30 with TRBJ2-7, with 7 bases fitting TRBD2. Trimming removed 2 bases from V and 4 bases from J; junction bases left unmatched: 8. The CDR3 is 14 amino acids. Germline-derived CDR1 and CDR2 are GTSNPN and SVGIG (reference sequence). In nucleotides, the CDR3 is TGTGCCTGGAGTTATACGGGAGGTCGTTACGAGCAGTACTTC. The encoded protein is CAWSYTGGRYEQYF.

This clone was seen more than once but under ten times. J is TRBJ1-2 and V is TRBV18; a possible D gene is TRBD1 (5 bases). The CDR3 sequence is 13 residues long. CDR1 is KGHSH, CDR2 LQKENI, per germline. With 5 bases removed from V and 4 bases from J, the gap between germline ends came to 11 bases. The DNA for the CDR3 is TGTGCCAGCTCAAATGCTGACAGCTATGGCTACACCTTC. Encoded protein: CASSNADSYGYTF.

This clone was detected a few times. The V gene is TRBV28, the J gene TRBJ1-4, with D perhaps matching TRBD1 (5 bases). This CDR3 is 15 amino acids long. Trimming took off 8 bases at V and 2 bases at J, with 15 bases between the two ends. In germline, CDR1 is MDHEN, CDR2 SYDVKM. The CDR3 bases are TGTGCCAGCCATGAAAGTGGGGCCACTAATGAAAAACTGTTTTTT. It codes for CASHESGATNEKLFF.

The genes are TRBV29-1 and TRBJ1-2; D not resolved. V lost 2 bases, J lost 8 bases, and 21 bases lay in between. Germline V gene lookup returns CDR1 SQVTM and CDR2 ANQGSEA. The CDR3 is 15 amino acids. This CDR3 reads CSVEPIPGYPNGYTF. CDR3 nucleotide sequence: TGCAGCGTTGAACCCATCCCGGGATATCCAAACGGCTACACCTTC.

The genes are TRBV4-3 and TRBJ2-2, with a possible D match to TRBD2 (5 bases). Trimming stripped 4 bases from V and 3 bases from J, with 21 bases between. Per germline, CDR1 LGHNA and CDR2 YSLEER. This CDR3 region has 18 residues. The chain's CDR3 is CASSPRTLLARDTGELFF. The CDR3 DNA sequence: TGCGCCAGCAGCCCCCGTACCCTCTTGGCGAGGGACACCGGGGAGCTGTTTTTT.

In this sample, this clone turned up once. The chain employs TRBV5-1 and TRBJ1-2, with D hard to call. V was cut by 4 bases and J by 4 bases, with 14 bases left in between. The CDR3 has 14 residues. The germline V gene encodes CDR1 SGHRS and CDR2 YFSETQ. CDR3 DNA sequence: TGCGCCAGCAGCCCGGCCCAGGCCTCCTATGGCTACACCTTC. This gives the protein CASSPAQASYGYTF.

This clone was counted only a few times. V gene TRBV7-9 combines with J gene TRBJ1-4; D is undetermined. Germline CDR1 SEHNR, CDR2 FQNEAQ (reference sequence). Between the trimmed V and J ends, which lost 1 base and 6 bases, there was a span of 9 bases. The CDR3 consists of 14 residues. Here the CDR3 DNA reads TGTGCCAGCAGCTTAGGTCTTATTGATGAAAAACTGTTTTTT. This translates into CASSLGLIDEKLFF.

This chain links TRBV7-3 with TRBJ1-1; the D gene is possibly TRBD1 (5 bases). This CDR3 comprises 14 residues. Germline lookup yields CDR1 SGHTA and CDR2 FQGTGA. Deletions cut 2 bases from V and 1 base from J, with 8 bases between. The CDR3 sequence is CASSLGGGNTEAFF. The CDR3 bases are TGTGCCAGCAGCTTAGGGGGGGGGAACACTGAAGCTTTCTTT.

The chain uses TRBV6-4 and TRBJ2-3; 10 bases map to TRBD2. The V segment lost 6 bases and the J segment 2 bases; nucleotides outside the gene matches: 5. The CDR3 has 15 amino acids. Germline values: CDR1 MRHNA, CDR2 SNTAGT. The CDR3 reads CASRETSGYTDTQYF. CDR3 DNA: TGTGCCAGCAGGGAGACTAGCGGGTACACAGATACGCAGTATTTT.

This chain joins TRBV28 and TRBJ2-1; TRBD1 matches 10 bases. After removal of 8 bases from V and 7 bases from J, the junction contained 11 bases not matched to a gene. CDR1 is MDHEN, CDR2 SYDVKM, per germline. The length of the CDR3 is 15 residues. The CDR3 bases are TGTGCCAGCGTACCCGGACAGGGGGTGGTGAATGAGCAGTTCTTC. Translated, it gives CASVPGQGVVNEQFF.

The J gene is TRBJ2-3, the V gene TRBV7-3, with 14 bases identical to TRBD2. CDR1 is SGHTA and CDR2 is FQGTGA in the germline V gene. Losses at the gene ends were 8 bases for V and 4 bases for J; bases not matched to a gene: 11. The CDR3 runs to 17 residues. Written as DNA, the CDR3 is TGTGCCAGCTCCCCGCCGGGGACTAGCGGGAGATCAGATACGCAGTATTTT. It encodes CASSPPGTSGRSDTQYF.

The chain uses TRBV4-3 and TRBJ2-5; TRBD2 aligns across 8 bases. Germline lookup yields CDR1 LGHNA and CDR2 YSLEER. V trimming: 3 bases; J trimming: 4 bases; junction bases outside the gene matches: 7. This CDR3 comprises 15 residues. For the CDR3, the DNA is TGCGCCAGCAGCCACGGGACTAGGGGGGGAGAGACCCAGTACTTC. Protein: CASSHGTRGGETQYF.

The table lists this clone with a count of one. This chain links TRBV7-9 with TRBJ2-2, with 9 bases fitting TRBD1. The V segment lost 4 bases and the J segment 8 bases; nucleotides outside the gene matches: 5. The CDR3 extends over 14 amino acids. Germline V gives CDR1 SEHNR, CDR2 FQNEAQ (reference sequence). CDR3 DNA sequence: TGTGCCAGCAGCTCGGACAGGGGTTGGGGGGAGCTGTTTTTT. Its translation is CASSSDRGWGELFF.

The chain carries TRBV2 and TRBJ2-7; a possible D gene is TRBD2 (6 bases). V lost 8 bases to trimming and J lost 5 bases, with 13 bases between them. Per the germline V gene, CDR1 is SNHLY and CDR2 is FYNNEI. This CDR3 has 12 amino acids. CDR3 sequence reads: CASAPGLNEQYF. CDR3 in DNA: TGTGCCAGCGCCCCGGGACTCAACGAGCAGTACTTC.

The chain couples TRBV4-1 to TRBJ2-7; tentatively, D is TRBD2 (6 bases). Trimming stripped 5 bases from V and 6 bases from J, with 20 bases between. CDR1 MGHRA and CDR2 YSYEKL come from the germline V gene. This CDR3 spans 15 amino acids. The CDR3 DNA reads as TGCGCCAGCAGCGTTAGAGGAGGGAGAGCTGCCGAGCAGTACTTC. This translates into CASSVRGGRAAEQYF.